Each of the 13 T cell receptor beta chains below was sequenced from the same sample in a study of neoadjuvant anti-PD-1 for oral cavity cancer. The assay was immunoSEQ multiplex PCR, and TCRdb's table has in-frame clones only and misses some. The sample has around 13,000 clones; 70% are singletons. Sequencing was performed on PBMCs, taken before nivolumab (anti-PD-1) treatment. The source of these receptors is a person aged 35 to 85 with oral cavity squamous cell carcinoma.

The chain links TRBV5-5 to TRBJ2-3; a weak D match, TRBD1 (6 bases). With 6 bases removed from V and 2 bases from J, the gap between germline ends came to 19 bases. The CDR3 is 16 residues long. The germline gives CDR1 SGHKS, CDR2 YYEKEE (reference sequence). CDR3 nucleotide sequence: TGTGCCAGCATCAACACCGGGACATTACTCACAGATACGCAGTATTTT. Translating gives CASINTGTLLTDTQYF.

The genes are TRBV4-1 and TRBJ1-5; unclear D gene. The CDR3 spans 14 residues. The ends were cut back, 1 base at V and 7 bases at J, with 11 bases in the middle. Germline CDR1 MGHRA, CDR2 YSYEKL. In DNA form, the CDR3 reads TGCGCCAGCAGCCAAGCAATAGAGAACCAGCCCCAGCATTTT. It encodes CASSQAIENQPQHF.

The V and J genes are TRBV7-8 and TRBJ2-7; 10 nucleotides match TRBD2. V lost 2 bases, J lost 4 bases, and 2 bases stayed unmatched. CDR1 and CDR2 from the germline V gene are SGHVS and FQNEAQ. The CDR3 is made up of 14 amino acids. CDR3 DNA sequence: TGTGCCAGCAGCTTACTAGCGGGAGTTTACGAGCAGTACTTC. Its protein product is CASSLLAGVYEQYF.

This sequence joins TRBV7-2 and TRBJ2-2, with 9 bases fitting TRBD1. V shed 2 bases, J shed 0 bases, and the junction held 4 bases outside the gene matches. Germline values: CDR1 SGHTA, CDR2 FQGNSA. The CDR3 contains 17 residues. The CDR3 loop is CASSLTGGLANTGELFF. The CDR3 DNA follows: TGTGCCAGCAGCTTAACAGGGGGCTTAGCGAACACCGGGGAGCTGTTTTTT.

This clone showed up just once. This chain joins TRBV9 and TRBJ1-1; D may be TRBD1 (5 bases). There are 15 residues in the CDR3. Germline V gene data show CDR1 as SGDLS and CDR2 as YYNGEE. V was trimmed by 3 bases and J by 5 bases, leaving 17 bases between them. The CDR3 DNA reads as TGTGCCAGCAGCGGATCTTCAGGTTGGGGGACTGAAGCTTTCTTT. This sequence encodes CASSGSSGWGTEAFF.

V usage is TRBV18 and J usage is TRBJ1-4; D perhaps matches TRBD1 (5 bases). There are 15 residues in the CDR3. Trimming stripped 3 bases from V and 7 bases from J, with 15 bases between. Germline V gene sequence: CDR1 KGHSH, CDR2 LQKENI. Here the CDR3 DNA reads TGTGCCAGCTCACCCGTTGGGGGGAAGGTTGAAAAACTGTTTTTT. Its protein product is CASSPVGGKVEKLFF. Looking up the rest from reference TRBV18 and TRBJ1-4 gives the full variable domain: NAGVMQNPRHLVRRRGQEARLRCSPMKGHSHVYWYRQLPEEGLKFMVYLQKENIIDESGMPKERFSAEFPKEGPSILRIQQVVRGDSAAYFCASSPVGGKVEKLFFGSGTQLSVL.

CDR3 amino acids: CASSYGRGLAGDTQYF. The DNA for the CDR3 is TGTGCCAGCAGTTACGGGAGGGGACTAGCGGGGGATACGCAGTATTTT. The chain recombines TRBV6-5 with TRBJ2-3, with 13 nucleotides matching TRBD2. The V segment lost 2 bases and the J segment 6 bases; nucleotides outside the gene matches: 5. Germline-derived CDR1 and CDR2 are MNHEY and SVGAGI. The CDR3 has 16 amino acids.

The CDR3 DNA reads as TGTGCCAGCAGTTCCCATCCCGGGACACTCGGGGGCGAGCAGTACTTC. Translated: CASSSHPGTLGGEQYF. The chain uses TRBV6-5 and TRBJ2-7; D may be TRBD1 or TRBD2 (6 bases each). This CDR3 is 16 amino acids long. Germline V gives CDR1 MNHEY, CDR2 SVGAGI. Trimming removed 4 bases at V and 6 bases at J, with 22 bases between.

The chain couples TRBV7-9 to TRBJ2-2; D ambiguous. Germline-derived CDR1 and CDR2 are SEHNR and FQNEAQ (reference sequence). The V and J ends lost 11 bases and 7 bases respectively, with 14 bases between them. This CDR3 has 12 amino acids. The CDR3 here is CAPLIWGGELFF. The CDR3 region has the DNA TGTGCCCCCCTCATCTGGGGCGGGGAGCTGTTTTTT. Variable domain in full (rest from reference TRBV7-9 and TRBJ2-2): DTGVSQNPRHKITKRGQNVTFRCDPISEHNRLYWYRQTLGQGPEFLTYFQNEAQLEKSRLLSDRFSAERPKGSFSTLEIQRTEQGDSAMYLCAPLIWGGELFFGEGSRLTVL.

A single count supports this clone. The chain is built from TRBV30 and TRBJ2-3; no reliable D call. The germline V gene encodes CDR1 GTSNPN and CDR2 SVGIG (reference sequence). The CDR3 is 14 residues long. Between the trimmed V and J ends, which lost 1 base and 3 bases, there was a span of 11 bases. CDR3 sequence: CAWSDMGGTDTQYF. CDR3 DNA: TGTGCCTGGAGTGATATGGGTGGAACAGATACGCAGTATTTT.

This chain joins TRBV5-1 and TRBJ1-6; D uncertain. The ends were cut back, 5 bases at V and 5 bases at J, with 11 bases in the middle. In germline, CDR1 is SGHRS, CDR2 YFSETQ. This CDR3 comprises 14 residues. CDR3 region: CASRDSFNNSPLHF. Written as DNA, the CDR3 is TGCGCCAGCAGAGATTCGTTTAATAATTCACCCCTCCACTTT.

V is TRBV29-1 and J is TRBJ1-4, with D uncertain. The CDR3 runs to 11 residues. Trimming shortened V by 3 bases and J by 8 bases, and 7 bases separated the two germline ends. Per the germline V gene, CDR1 is SQVTM and CDR2 is ANQGSEA. This CDR3 is CSVDNSEKLFF. In DNA, the CDR3 is TGCAGCGTTGACAACTCGGAAAAACTGTTTTTT.

The chain combines TRBV7-2 with TRBJ1-1; the D is unclear. Trimming pared 4 bases from V and 5 bases from J, leaving 17 bases between. The length of the CDR3 is 15 residues. Germline CDR1 is SGHTA and CDR2 is FQGNSA. As DNA, the CDR3 is TGTGCCAGCAGCTCCTCGGGCTCTAAGGGTACTGAAGCTTTCTTT. Its translation is CASSSSGSKGTEAFF. The full variable domain, with the rest looked up from reference TRBV7-2 and TRBJ1-1, is GAGVSQSPSNKVTEKGKDVELRCDPISGHTALYWYRQSLGQGLEFLIYFQGNSAPDKSGLPSDRFSAERTGGSVSTLTIQRTQQEDSAVYLCASSSSGSKGTEAFFGQGTRLTVV.